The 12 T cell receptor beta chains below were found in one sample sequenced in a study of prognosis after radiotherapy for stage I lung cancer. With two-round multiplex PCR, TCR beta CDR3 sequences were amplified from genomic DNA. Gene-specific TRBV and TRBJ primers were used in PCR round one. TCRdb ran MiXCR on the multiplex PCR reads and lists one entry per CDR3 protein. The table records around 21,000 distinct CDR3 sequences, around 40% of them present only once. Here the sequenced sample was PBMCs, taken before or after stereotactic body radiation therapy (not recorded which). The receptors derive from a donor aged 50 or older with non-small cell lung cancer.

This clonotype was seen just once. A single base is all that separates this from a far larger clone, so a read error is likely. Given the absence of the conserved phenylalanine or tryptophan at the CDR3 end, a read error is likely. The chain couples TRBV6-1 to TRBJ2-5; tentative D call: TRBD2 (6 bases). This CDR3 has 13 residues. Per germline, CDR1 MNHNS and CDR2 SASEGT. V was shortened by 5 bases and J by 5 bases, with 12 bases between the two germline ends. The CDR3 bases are TGTGCCAGCAGTTACGGAGGGGCGGAGACCCAGTACTTA. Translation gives CASSYGGAETQYL.

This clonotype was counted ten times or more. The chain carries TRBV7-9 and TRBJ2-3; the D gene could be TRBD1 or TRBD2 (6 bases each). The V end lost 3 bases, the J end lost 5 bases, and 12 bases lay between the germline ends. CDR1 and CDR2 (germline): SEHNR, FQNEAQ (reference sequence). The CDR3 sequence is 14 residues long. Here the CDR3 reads CASSFRGGGDTQYF. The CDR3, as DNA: TGTGCCAGCAGCTTTCGCGGAGGGGGAGATACGCAGTATTTT. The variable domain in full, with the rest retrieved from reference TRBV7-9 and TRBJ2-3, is DTGVSQNPRHKITKRGQNVTFRCDPISEHNRLYWYRQTLGQGPEFLTYFQNEAQLEKSRLLSDRFSAERPKGSFSTLEIQRTEQGDSAMYLCASSFRGGGDTQYFGPGTRLTVL.

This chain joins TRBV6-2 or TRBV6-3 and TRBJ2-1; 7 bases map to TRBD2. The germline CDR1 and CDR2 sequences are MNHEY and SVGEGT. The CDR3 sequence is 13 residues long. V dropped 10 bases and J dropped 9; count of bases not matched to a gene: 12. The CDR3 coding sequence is TGTGCCACCACCGTGACTAGCTTCGGTGAGCAGTTCTTC. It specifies CATTVTSFGEQFF.

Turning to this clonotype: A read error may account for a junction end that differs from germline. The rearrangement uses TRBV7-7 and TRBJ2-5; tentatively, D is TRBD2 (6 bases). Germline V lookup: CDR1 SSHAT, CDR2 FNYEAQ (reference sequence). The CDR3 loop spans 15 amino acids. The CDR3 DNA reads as TGTGCTAGCAGCTTAGTACGGGGGTACCAAGAGACCCAGTACTTC. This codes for CASSLVRGYQETQYF.

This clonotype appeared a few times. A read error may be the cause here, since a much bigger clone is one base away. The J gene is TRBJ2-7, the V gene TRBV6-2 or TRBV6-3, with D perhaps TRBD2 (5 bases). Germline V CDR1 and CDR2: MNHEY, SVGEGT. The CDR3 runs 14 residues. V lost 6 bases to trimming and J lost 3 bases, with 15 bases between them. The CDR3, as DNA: TGTGCCAGCAGCTCCTCGGAGGCCTACTACGAGCAGTACTTC. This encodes CASSSSEAYYEQYF.

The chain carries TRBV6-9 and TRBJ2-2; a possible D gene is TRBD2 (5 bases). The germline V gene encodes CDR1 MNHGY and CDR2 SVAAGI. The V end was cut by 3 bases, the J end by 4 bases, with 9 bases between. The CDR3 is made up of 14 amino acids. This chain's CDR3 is CASSYSGSTGELFF. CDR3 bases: TGTGCCAGCAGTTACTCTGGGAGCACCGGGGAGCTGTTTTTT.

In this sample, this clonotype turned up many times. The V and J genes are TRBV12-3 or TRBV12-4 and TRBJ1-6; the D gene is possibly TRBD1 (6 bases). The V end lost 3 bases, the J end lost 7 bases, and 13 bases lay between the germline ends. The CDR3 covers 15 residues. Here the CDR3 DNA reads TGTGCCAGCAGTTTTACCGGACAGCCAAATTCACCCCTCCACTTT. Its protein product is CASSFTGQPNSPLHF.

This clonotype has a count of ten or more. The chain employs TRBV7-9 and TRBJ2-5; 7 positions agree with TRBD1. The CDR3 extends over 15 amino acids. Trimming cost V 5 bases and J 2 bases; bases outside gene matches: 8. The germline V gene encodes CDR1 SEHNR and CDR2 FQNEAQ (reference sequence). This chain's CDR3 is CASSPRDRIQETQYF. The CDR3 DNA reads TGTGCCAGCAGCCCCAGGGACAGAATACAAGAGACCCAGTACTTC.

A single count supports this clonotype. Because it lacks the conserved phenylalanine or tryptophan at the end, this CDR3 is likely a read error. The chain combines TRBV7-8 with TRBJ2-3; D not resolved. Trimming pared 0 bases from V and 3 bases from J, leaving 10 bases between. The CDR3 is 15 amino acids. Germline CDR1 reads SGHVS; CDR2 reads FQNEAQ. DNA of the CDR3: TGTGCCAGCAGCTTAGCTATGACTGGTACAGATACGCAGTATTCT. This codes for CASSLAMTGTDTQYS.

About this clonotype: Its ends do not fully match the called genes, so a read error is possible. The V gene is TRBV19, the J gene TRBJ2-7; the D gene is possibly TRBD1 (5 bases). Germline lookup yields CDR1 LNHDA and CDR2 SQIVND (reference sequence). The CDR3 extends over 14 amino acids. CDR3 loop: CAGSSRQSPNEQYF. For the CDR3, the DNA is TGTGCCGGTAGTTCCCGACAGTCCCCGAACGAGCAGTACTTC.

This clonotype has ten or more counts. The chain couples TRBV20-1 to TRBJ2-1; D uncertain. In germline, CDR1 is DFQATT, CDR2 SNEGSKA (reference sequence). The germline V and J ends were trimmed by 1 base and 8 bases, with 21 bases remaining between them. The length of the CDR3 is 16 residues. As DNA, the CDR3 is TGCAGTGCTAGAGGCCCCCCCGACTGGGTCACGGATGAGCAGTTCTTC. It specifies CSARGPPDWVTDEQFF.

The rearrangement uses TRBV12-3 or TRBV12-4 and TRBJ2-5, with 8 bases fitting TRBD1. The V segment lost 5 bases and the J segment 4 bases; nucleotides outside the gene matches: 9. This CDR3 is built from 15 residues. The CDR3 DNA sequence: TGTGCCAGCAGTCTCGACAGGGGTTGGTTAGAGACCCAGTACTTC. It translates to CASSLDRGWLETQYF.